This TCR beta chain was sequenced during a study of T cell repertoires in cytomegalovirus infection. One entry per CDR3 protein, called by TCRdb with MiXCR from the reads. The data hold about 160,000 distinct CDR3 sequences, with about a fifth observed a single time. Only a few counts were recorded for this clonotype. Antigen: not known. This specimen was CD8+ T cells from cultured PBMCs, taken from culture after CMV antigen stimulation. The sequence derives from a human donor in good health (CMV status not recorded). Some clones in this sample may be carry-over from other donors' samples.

The CDR3 loop reads CASSLAIEGAEQPQHF. The CDR3 nucleotides read TGTGCCAGCAGCTTGGCCATTGAAGGGGCGGAGCAGCCCCAGCATTTT. The rearrangement joins TRBV5-6 to TRBJ1-5; D is possibly TRBD1 (5 bases). Trimming pared 0 bases from V and 7 bases from J, leaving 17 bases between. Germline V gives CDR1 SGHDT, CDR2 YYEEEE. There are 16 residues in the CDR3.